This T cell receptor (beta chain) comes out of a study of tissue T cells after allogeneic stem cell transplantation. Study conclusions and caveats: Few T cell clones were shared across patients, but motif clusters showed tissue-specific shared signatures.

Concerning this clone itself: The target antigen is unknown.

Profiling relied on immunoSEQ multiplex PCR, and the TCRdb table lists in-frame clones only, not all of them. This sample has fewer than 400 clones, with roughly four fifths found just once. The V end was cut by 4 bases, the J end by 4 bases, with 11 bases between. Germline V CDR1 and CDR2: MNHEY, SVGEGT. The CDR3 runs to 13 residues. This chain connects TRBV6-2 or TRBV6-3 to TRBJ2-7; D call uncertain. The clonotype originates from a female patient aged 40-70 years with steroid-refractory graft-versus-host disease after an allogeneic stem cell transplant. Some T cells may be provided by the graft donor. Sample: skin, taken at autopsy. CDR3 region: CASSLALFYEQYF. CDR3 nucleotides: TGTGCCAGCAGTTTAGCACTCTTTTACGAGCAGTACTTC.